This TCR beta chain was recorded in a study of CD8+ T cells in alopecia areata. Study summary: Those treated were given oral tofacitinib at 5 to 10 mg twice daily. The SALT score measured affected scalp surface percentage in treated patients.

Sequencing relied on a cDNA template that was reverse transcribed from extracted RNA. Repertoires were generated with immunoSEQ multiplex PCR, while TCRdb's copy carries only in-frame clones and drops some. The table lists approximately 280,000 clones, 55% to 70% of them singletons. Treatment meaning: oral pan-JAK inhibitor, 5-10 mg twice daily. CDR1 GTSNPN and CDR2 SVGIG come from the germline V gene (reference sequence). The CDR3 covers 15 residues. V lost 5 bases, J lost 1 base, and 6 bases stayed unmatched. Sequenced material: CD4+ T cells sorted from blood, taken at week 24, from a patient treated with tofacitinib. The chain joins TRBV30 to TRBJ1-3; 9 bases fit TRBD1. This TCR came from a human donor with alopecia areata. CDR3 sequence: CAWGQGLSSGNTIYF. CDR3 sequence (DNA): TGTGCCTGGGGACAGGGGCTCTCTTCTGGAAACACCATATATTTT.